One and the same sample provided the 24 T cell receptor delta chains below, sequenced in a study of gamma-delta chains in newborns, infants, children. TCRdb redid clone calling on the reads using CATT. Seen here are approximately 3,600 delta-chain clones, 0.6% to 0.65% observed once, and the top ten hold 14% to 15%. Specimen: blood. Receptors were obtained from a child who was a newborn, infant or young child, either healthy, febrile or measles-vaccinated (not recorded which).

Worth noting for this clone: It may be a read error: a sequence one base away is much more abundant. The rearrangement uses TRDV2 and TRDJ3, with TRDD3 identical over 10 bases. This CDR3 has 18 amino acids. Per the germline V gene, CDR1 is GEAIGNYY and CDR2 is EKD. CDR3 nucleotide sequence: TGTGCCTGTGACACCGGGGGATACGCAGCCTGGGACGCCCGACAGATGTTTTTC. The encoded protein is CACDTGGYAAWDARQMFF.

A few counts support this clone. TCRdb records a much larger clone's protein for this DNA, with a difference at residue 14 that likely arises from a read error; the protein given is the translation of the DNA. The chain uses TRDV2 and TRDJ2; a weak D match, TRDD3 (5 bases). The J call is in doubt because the DNA end fits TRDJ1 better. Germline CDR1 and CDR2: GEAIGNYY and EKD. This CDR3 contains 15 residues. The CDR3 loop is CACVLKGGVTAQLIF. DNA for the CDR3: TGTGCCTGTGTCCTCAAGGGTGGGGTGACAGCACAACTCATCTTT.

There are a few counts of this clone. This probably arose from a read error, given a far larger clone one base away. Other DNA sequences in this specimen translate into the identical CDR3. This sequence joins TRDV2 and TRDJ3; TRDD3 is a possible D gene (5 bases). The CDR3 is made up of 20 amino acids. The germline CDR1 and CDR2 sequences are GEAIGNYY and EKD. The CDR3 spells CACDTWGLGSSSWDTRQMFF. The CDR3 DNA reads as TGTGCCTGTGACACCTGGGGTCTTGGCTCAAGCTCCTGGGACACCCGGCAGATGTTTTTC.

This clone is judged medium-sized (0.01 to 0.1%). With a much larger clone just one base away, this may be a read error. J is TRDJ3 and V is TRDV2; 8 bases agree with TRDD3. Germline CDR1 is GEAIGNYY and CDR2 is EKD. Trimming at V came to 3 bases and at J to 1 base, leaving 4 bases not matched to a gene. This CDR3 contains 17 residues. CDR3 region: CACDAAGGSWDTRQMFF. The CDR3 DNA follows: TGTGCCTGTGACGCCGCTGGGGGATCCTGGGACACCCGACAGATGTTTTTC.

In regard to this clone: A far larger clone is just one base off, so this is likely a read error. The chain combines TRDV2 with TRDJ3; 11 nucleotides line up with TRDD3. The trim removed 1 base at V and 0 bases at J, leaving 10 bases unmatched. CDR1 and CDR2 (germline): GEAIGNYY, EKD. This CDR3 contains 21 residues. The CDR3 sequence is CACDTPHGGYGGSWDTRQMFF. CDR3 coding DNA: TGTGCCTGTGACACACCCCATGGGGGATACGGGGGCTCCTGGGACACCCGACAGATGTTTTTC.

Comments on this clone: The protein in TCRdb stems from a much larger clone and differs at residue 11 from this DNA's translation, likely a read error; here the protein is translated from the DNA. The V and J genes are TRDV2 and TRDJ3; the match to TRDD3 covers 10 bases. The CDR3 runs 16 residues. Germline CDR1 is GEAIGNYY and CDR2 is EKD. The DNA for the CDR3 is TGTGCCTGTGACGTACTGGGGGATTGGGACATCCGACAGATGTTTTTC. Its protein is CACDVLGDWDIRQMFF.

This clone has just a few counts. Since a much larger clone is just one base distant, this may be a read error. The sample has other DNA sequences that encode this CDR3 too. This rearrangement joins TRDV2 to TRDJ3; weak D call: TRDD3 (6 bases). This CDR3 comprises 18 residues. Per the germline V gene, CDR1 is GEAIGNYY and CDR2 is EKD. Trimming cost V 0 bases and J 5 bases, with 16 bases left between them. The CDR3 DNA follows: TGTGCCTGTGACACCGTCGGGGATCGAGAGAGGGACACCCGACAGATGTTTTTC. Translating gives CACDTVGDRERDTRQMFF.

This clone is large in the sample. Distinct nucleotide sequences in the sample also encode this CDR3. This chain links TRDV2 with TRDJ3; 7 bases are a match to TRDD3. V dropped 0 bases and J dropped 2; count of bases not matched to a gene: 9. CDR1 and CDR2 from the germline V gene are GEAIGNYY and EKD. This CDR3 is built from 19 residues. The CDR3 spells CACDTVKTGDTWDTRQMFF. For the CDR3, the DNA is TGTGCCTGTGACACCGTGAAGACTGGGGATACCTGGGACACCCGACAGATGTTTTTC.

This clone occurred a few times. The protein in TCRdb stems from a much larger clone and differs at residue 3 from this DNA's translation, likely a read error; here the protein is translated from the DNA. V gene TRDV2 combines with J gene TRDJ2; 8 positions match TRDD3. From germline, CDR1 is GEAIGNYY and CDR2 EKD. The CDR3 length is 17 residues. In DNA form, the CDR3 reads TGTGCCCGTGACACCGTGGCTGGGGGGATATCTTCAGCACAACTCTTCTTT. It specifies CARDTVAGGISSAQLFF.

By share, this clone ranks as large (0.1 to 1%). Other DNA sequences in this sample translate to the same CDR3. This sequence joins TRDV2 and TRDJ1, with 8 nucleotides matching TRDD3. The CDR3 length is 15 residues. The V and J ends lost 4 bases and 0 bases, in that order; junction bases with no gene match: 6. Germline CDR1 reads GEAIGNYY; CDR2 reads EKD. CDR3 protein: CACDALLGDTDKLIF. The DNA of the CDR3 is TGTGCCTGTGATGCCCTACTGGGGGACACCGATAAACTCATCTTT.

There are a few counts of this clone. This probably arose from a read error, given a far larger clone one base away. Different DNA sequences within this sample yield the same CDR3. This chain links TRDV2 with TRDJ3, with 9 bases fitting TRDD3. V was clipped by 0 bases and J by 1 base; unmatched bases: 9. From germline, CDR1 is GEAIGNYY and CDR2 EKD. CDR3 length: 20 residues. Written as DNA, the CDR3 is TGTGCCTGTGACACCGCTCCACTGGGGGACACGTCCTGGGACACCCGACAGATGTTTTTC. It yields the protein CACDTAPLGDTSWDTRQMFF.

This clone appeared a few times. The protein TCRdb gives is from a much larger clone and does not agree with this DNA's translation at residue 13, likely a read error; the protein shown here comes from the DNA. The chain employs TRDV2 and TRDJ1, with 8 nucleotides matching TRDD3. There are 19 residues in the CDR3. The V gene end was trimmed by 2 bases and the J gene end by 0 bases; junction bases not matched to a gene: 16. Germline assignment: CDR1 GEAIGNYY and CDR2 EKD. The CDR3 nucleotides are TGTGCCTGTGACATCGTCACTGGGGGTTTTCCCTCCCACACCGATAAACTCATCTTT. Protein: CACDIVTGGFPSHTDKLIF.

Concerning this clone: TCRdb's protein for this DNA is that of a much larger clone and differs from the translation at residue 14, likely a read error; the protein shown is the DNA translation. The chain combines TRDV2 with TRDJ2; 11 nucleotides match TRDD3. The CDR3 totals 19 residues. Germline CDR1 is GEAIGNYY and CDR2 is EKD. The CDR3 here is CACDTVMGDTIALAAQLFF. In DNA form, the CDR3 reads TGTGCCTGTGACACCGTAATGGGGGATACGATTGCTTTGGCAGCACAACTCTTCTTT.

This clone is termed medium-sized. A much bigger clone sits one base away, suggesting this may be a read error. At the DNA level, this CDR3 is encoded by other sequences in the same sample as well. This sequence joins TRDV2 and TRDJ3; 9 bases line up with TRDD3. Germline V gene lookup returns CDR1 GEAIGNYY and CDR2 EKD. This CDR3 is 17 amino acids long. The CDR3 region has the DNA TGTGCCTGTGACTACTGGGGGAGCTCCTGGGACACCCGGCAGATGTTTTTC. Translation gives CACDYWGSSWDTRQMFF.

This clone was recorded a few times. A read error likely explains why the TCRdb protein, taken from a much larger clone, differs from this DNA's translation at residue 4; the protein shown is translated from the DNA. The chain couples TRDV2 to TRDJ2, with TRDD3 identical over 8 bases. The CDR3 is 14 residues long. CDR1 is GEAIGNYY and CDR2 is EKD in the germline V gene. The CDR3 reads CACGTWGYTAQLFF. The CDR3 bases are TGTGCCTGTGGCACCTGGGGATACACAGCACAACTCTTCTTT.

In the case of this clone: One base separates it from a far larger clone, so it is likely a read error. The chain combines TRDV2 with TRDJ3, with TRDD3 matching over 12 bases. Looked up from germline, CDR1 is GEAIGNYY and CDR2 is EKD. This CDR3 region has 18 residues. CDR3 sequence: CACDTVLGDTWGTRQMFF. The CDR3 DNA is TGTGCCTGTGACACCGTACTGGGGGATACCTGGGGCACCCGACAGATGTTTTTC.

This clone was detected a few times. A far larger clone is off by one base, so a read error is likely. The chain recombines TRDV2 with TRDJ3; TRDD3 might be the D (5 bases). This CDR3 has 19 residues. Germline assignment: CDR1 GEAIGNYY and CDR2 EKD. The CDR3 nucleotides read TGTGCCTGTGACACCGTGCGGGGGGTGAGCTCCTGGGACACCCGACGGATGTTTTTC. This encodes CACDTVRGVSSWDTRRMFF.

On this clone itself: A read error likely explains why the TCRdb protein, taken from a much larger clone, differs from this DNA's translation at residue 9; the protein shown is translated from the DNA. This rearrangement joins TRDV2 to TRDJ3; 9 bases are shared with TRDD3. V lost 0 bases, J lost 2 bases, and 10 bases stayed unmatched. Looked up from germline, CDR1 is GEAIGNYY and CDR2 is EKD. CDR3 size: 20 residues. CDR3 DNA sequence: TGTGCCTGTGACACCGGCTGGGGGATGCAGGTTACCTGGGACACCCGACAGATGTTTTTC. Translation gives CACDTGWGMQVTWDTRQMFF.

As concerns this clone: The amino acid sequence in TCRdb belongs to a much larger clone and departs from this DNA's translation at residue 9, likely a sequencing read error; the sequence shown is translated from the DNA. The chain links TRDV2 to TRDJ3, with 9 bases fitting TRDD3. The J segment lost 0 bases and the V segment lost 2 bases, leaving 7 bases of the junction unmatched. Per the germline V gene, CDR1 is GEAIGNYY and CDR2 is EKD. This CDR3 is built from 19 residues. The CDR3 sequence: CACDNWGTLSSWDTRQMFF. The CDR3 DNA reads as TGTGCCTGTGACAACTGGGGGACGCTCAGCTCCTGGGACACCCGACAGATGTTTTTC.

About this clone itself: Only one base separates this from a far larger clonotype, so it likely reflects a read error. This chain uses TRDV2 with TRDJ2; the match to TRDD3 covers 12 bases. The CDR3 spans 19 residues. Germline V CDR1 and CDR2: GEAIGNYY, EKD. The CDR3 coding sequence is TGTGCCTGTGGCACCGTTCATGGCTGGGGGATACGCGAGACAGCACAACTCTTCTTT. Its translation: CACGTVHGWGIRETAQLFF.

In the case of this clone: TCRdb records a much larger clone's protein for this DNA, with a difference at residue 16 that likely arises from a read error; the protein given is the translation of the DNA. This chain connects TRDV2 to TRDJ3, with 8 bases that match TRDD3. The CDR3 is made up of 19 amino acids. Germline CDR1 is GEAIGNYY and CDR2 is EKD. The CDR3 region is CACDTGTGGNSWDTRHMFF. The DNA of the CDR3 is TGTGCCTGTGACACCGGTACTGGGGGTAACTCCTGGGACACCCGACATATGTTTTTC.

About this clone itself: TCRdb pairs this DNA with a much larger clone's protein that differs at residue 17, likely a read error; the protein shown was translated from the DNA. The chain couples TRDV2 to TRDJ2; 12 bases agree with TRDD3. The CDR3 has 19 residues. CDR1 GEAIGNYY and CDR2 EKD come from the germline V gene. The CDR3 DNA follows: TGTGCCTGTGACACCGTTCATGGCTGGGGGATACGCGAGACAGCACAACCCTTCTTT. Translated, it gives CACDTVHGWGIRETAQPFF.

A note on this clone: Translating this DNA gives a protein that differs at residue 9 from the TCRdb one, which belongs to a much larger clone; a read error is likely, and the protein shown is this translation. The genes are TRDV2 and TRDJ3; D is uncertain. CDR3 length equals 18 residues. V was cut by 2 bases and J by 0 bases, with 13 bases left in between. Germline V CDR1 and CDR2: GEAIGNYY, EKD. The CDR3 spells CACDKMAYISWDTRQMFF. CDR3 coding DNA: TGTGCCTGTGACAAGATGGCTTATATCTCCTGGGACACCCGACAGATGTTTTTC.

This clone was counted only a few times. The protein in TCRdb stems from a much larger clone and differs at residue 3 from this DNA's translation, likely a read error; here the protein is translated from the DNA. The chain is built from TRDV2 and TRDJ2, with 10 bases matching TRDD3. The CDR3 loop spans 17 amino acids. In germline, CDR1 is GEAIGNYY, CDR2 EKD. CDR3 in DNA: TGTGCCCGTGACACCGTCGGGGGATACGCTTTGACAGCACAACTCTTCTTT. Amino acid sequence: CARDTVGGYALTAQLFF.